This T cell receptor beta chain was sequenced for a study of T-cell memory formation after mild COVID-19. The V gene end was trimmed by 6 bases and the J gene end by 0 bases; junction bases not matched to a gene: 4. The CDR3 is 14 amino acids. Germline V lookup: CDR1 SGHAT, CDR2 FQNNGV. 5'RACE primed at constant segments yielded TCR alpha and TCR beta cDNA libraries bearing sample barcodes and UMIs. Each CDR3 protein gets one entry after TCRdb re-called the 5' RACE reads with MiXCR. The top ten hold under 15% of the sample, which has 450,000 or so distinct CDR3 sequences, around 27% seen once. The specimen was PBMCs or a T cell subset sorted from them (not recorded which). This sequence joins TRBV11-2 and TRBJ1-1, with 7 bases fitting TRBD1. The clonotype originates from an adult woman who had mild COVID-19 (a few samples of this study predate the infection). Cell type and time point are not known. CDR3 coding DNA: TGTGCCAGCAGACTCGGGACAGTGAACACTGAAGCTTTCTTT. It encodes CASRLGTVNTEAFF. Using reference TRBV11-2 and TRBJ1-1 for the parts outside the CDR3, the full variable domain is EAGVAQSPRYKIIEKRQSVAFWCNPISGHATLYWYQQILGQGPKLLIQFQNNGVVDDSQLPKDRFSAERLKGVDSTLKIQPAKLEDSAVYLCASRLGTVNTEAFFGQGTRLTVV.